The clone carrying this T cell receptor (beta chain) appeared a few times. Its antigen is unknown. The source of the sample is a study of blood T cells in healthy people across ages. Broader study findings: Leaving the PBMCs unsorted stopped any conclusive comparison of naive versus antigen-experienced cells.

A sample-barcoded 5' primer and a J-beta primer mix were used in a second PCR of roughly 7 to 11 cycles. MiXCR was run by TCRdb on the 5' RACE reads, yielding one entry per CDR3 protein. The repertoire holds 2 million or so distinct CDR3 sequences, roughly 49% seen once, with approximately 2% in the top ten. From germline, CDR1 is SGHTA and CDR2 FQGNSA. This CDR3 region has 15 residues. V dropped 3 bases and J dropped 1 base, with 10 bases sitting between them. They isolated at least 6.5 million PBMCs from each sample. The chain recombines TRBV7-2 with TRBJ2-1, with TRBD1 as a possible D gene (5 bases). The clonotype comes from a woman between 35 and 50 years old in good health. The specimen was blood. The chain's CDR3 is CASSLDTASYNEQFF. The DNA of the CDR3 is TGTGCCAGCAGCTTGGACACCGCGTCCTACAATGAGCAGTTCTTC.